This T cell receptor (beta chain) came from a study of shared clonotypes between healthy human individuals. About the study: In total, the donors were two women and a few men aged 18 to 49.

The CDR3 runs to 17 residues. Germline lookup yields CDR1 SGHAT and CDR2 FQNNGV. V lost 5 bases and J lost 4, with 22 bases in between. Regarding this clone: What it binds is not known.

General study points: Sample collection involved blood only; tissue repertoires are likely different.

For sorted subsets, about 200 ng DNA per replicate equaled about 30,000 T cell genomes. TCRdb's copy holds only in-frame clones and misses some; the assay was immunoSEQ multiplex PCR. The profile shows about 680,000 clones, around four fifths of them singletons. Sequences were obtained from memory CD4+ T cells sorted from blood. The subset is: CD45RA-negative fraction. The TCR comes from a woman in her thirties in good health. J is TRBJ2-3 and V is TRBV11-2, with D tentatively TRBD1 (5 bases). DNA of the CDR3: TGTGCCAGCAGCCGCCCCCGGGTGACAGTCCGGGCAGATACGCAGTATTTT. It encodes CASSRPRVTVRADTQYF.